The 15 T cell receptor beta chains below come from one sample, sequenced in a study of blood T cell repertoires in COVID-19. Clones were read by immunoSEQ multiplex PCR, and TCRdb kept only the in-frame ones, dropping some. This table holds around 320,000 clones, nearly 90% found once. Sample: PBMCs or T cells enriched from blood (not recorded which). The receptors here all came from a woman between 18 and 30 years old with acute COVID-19.

J is TRBJ2-2 and V is TRBV28; TRBD2 agrees at 8 bases. Germline values: CDR1 MDHEN, CDR2 SYDVKM. CDR3 length: 17 amino acids. V dropped 6 bases and J dropped 1; count of bases not matched to a gene: 10. The CDR3 protein is CASRSSGSGWNTGELFF. DNA for the CDR3: TGTGCCAGCAGATCAAGCGGGAGTGGATGGAACACCGGGGAGCTGTTTTTT.

The chain combines TRBV27 with TRBJ2-7, with 7 bases fitting TRBD1. The J segment lost 2 bases and the V segment lost 5 bases, leaving 12 bases of the junction unmatched. There are 16 residues in the CDR3. The germline V gene has CDR1 MNHEY and CDR2 SMNVEV (reference sequence). As DNA, the CDR3 is TGTGCCAGCAGTCCGAAAAAGGGGGCGATTACCTACGAGCAGTACTTC. This codes for CASSPKKGAITYEQYF.

The chain recombines TRBV4-2 with TRBJ2-5, with 7 bases that match TRBD1. The V gene end was trimmed by 3 bases and the J gene end by 3 bases; junction bases not matched to a gene: 1. The CDR3 is 13 residues long. Per germline, CDR1 LGHNA and CDR2 YNFKEQ. The CDR3 is CASSHGQEETQYF. The CDR3 DNA is TGTGCCAGCAGCCATGGACAGGAAGAGACCCAGTACTTC.

The rearrangement links TRBV6-5 to TRBJ2-7; 7 bases fit TRBD2. CDR1 is MNHEY and CDR2 is SVGAGI in the germline V gene. V was clipped by 4 bases and J by 2 bases; unmatched bases: 5. The CDR3 extends over 14 amino acids. Here the CDR3 DNA reads TGTGCCAGCAGTTTCCAGGGAGGGACCTACGAGCAGTACTTC. It is translated as CASSFQGGTYEQYF.

The chain recombines TRBV11-2 with TRBJ2-1; D may be TRBD2 (6 bases). The CDR3 sequence is 16 residues long. Trimming pared 5 bases from V and 5 bases from J, leaving 19 bases between. From germline, CDR1 is SGHAT and CDR2 FQNNGV. The CDR3, as DNA: TGTGCCAGCAGCGCCCCGGGACTTAGCTTAGACAATGAGCAGTTCTTC. Its translation: CASSAPGLSLDNEQFF.

The chain links TRBV19 to TRBJ2-1; 7 bases are shared with TRBD1. Germline CDR1 is LNHDA and CDR2 is SQIVND (reference sequence). The CDR3 is made up of 14 amino acids. Unmatched junction bases numbered 9, after V lost 8 bases and J lost 5 bases. CDR3 sequence (DNA): TGTGCCAGTTTTGGAACAGGGGTCCACAATGAGCAGTTCTTC. Residues: CASFGTGVHNEQFF.

The chain links TRBV10-3 to TRBJ2-3; TRBD1 aligns across 7 bases. The CDR3 loop spans 15 amino acids. Germline V gives CDR1 ENHRY, CDR2 SYGVKD. V was pared by 4 bases and J by 0 bases, with 4 bases of the junction left unmatched. The CDR3: CAISGQGRSTDTQYF. The CDR3 DNA reads as TGTGCCATCAGTGGACAGGGTCGAAGCACAGATACGCAGTATTTT.

The chain recombines TRBV29-1 with TRBJ2-5; D perhaps matches TRBD1 (5 bases). CDR1 and CDR2 (germline): SQVTM, ANQGSEA. V was clipped by 6 bases and J by 2 bases, with 13 bases between them. This CDR3 contains 13 residues. The CDR3 coding sequence is TGCAGCGTCGATTCCGACAGACAAGAGACCCAGTACTTC. The encoded protein is CSVDSDRQETQYF.

This chain links TRBV4-1 with TRBJ1-2, with D maybe TRBD1 (5 bases). Germline assignment: CDR1 MGHRA and CDR2 YSYEKL. Deletions cut 0 bases from V and 4 bases from J, with 15 bases between. The CDR3 is 16 residues long. The CDR3 sequence: CASSQEFNDRAYGYTF. The DNA of the CDR3 is TGCGCCAGCAGCCAAGAGTTTAATGACAGAGCCTATGGCTACACCTTC.

The chain uses TRBV29-1 and TRBJ2-7; possibly TRBD2 for D (5 bases). V dropped 3 bases and J dropped 2 bases, with 11 bases sitting between them. The CDR3 totals 13 residues. Germline V gives CDR1 SQVTM, CDR2 ANQGSEA. DNA for the CDR3: TGCAGCGTTGACTCACTAGGAACCTACGAGCAGTACTTC. It translates to CSVDSLGTYEQYF.

The J gene is TRBJ2-2, the V gene TRBV18; D perhaps matches TRBD2 (5 bases). V lost 8 bases and J 1 base, leaving 14 bases between the germline ends. This CDR3 has 15 residues. CDR1 and CDR2 from the germline V gene are KGHSH and LQKENI. CDR3 amino acids: CASAGEGLNTGELFF. CDR3 sequence (DNA): TGTGCCAGCGCAGGAGAAGGACTGAACACCGGGGAGCTGTTTTTT. Based on the CDR3 plus reference TRBV18 and TRBJ2-2, the full variable domain is NAGVMQNPRHLVRRRGQEARLRCSPMKGHSHVYWYRQLPEEGLKFMVYLQKENIIDESGMPKERFSAEFPKEGPSILRIQQVVRGDSAAYFCASAGEGLNTGELFFGEGSRLTVL.

The chain links TRBV19 to TRBJ2-1, with 9 bases aligning to TRBD1. CDR3 length: 14 amino acids. V gave up 7 bases and J gave up 5 bases; unmatched junction bases: 6. Germline V lookup: CDR1 LNHDA, CDR2 SQIVND (reference sequence). CDR3 DNA sequence: TGTGCCAGTAAGGACAGGGGAAGGAACAATGAGCAGTTCTTC. Translating it yields CASKDRGRNNEQFF.

V usage is TRBV28 and J usage is TRBJ1-5, with D unresolved. The ends were cut back, 4 bases at V and 7 bases at J, with 11 bases in the middle. Per germline, CDR1 MDHEN and CDR2 SYDVKM. The CDR3 consists of 13 residues. CDR3 residues: CASSSGFRQPQHF. CDR3 DNA: TGTGCCAGCAGTTCCGGGTTTAGACAGCCCCAGCATTTT.

This chain connects TRBV18 to TRBJ2-7; TRBD1 might be the D (6 bases). CDR1 is KGHSH, CDR2 LQKENI, per germline. The CDR3 extends over 15 amino acids. V lost 5 bases to trimming and J lost 6 bases, with 20 bases between them. The DNA of the CDR3 is TGTGCCAGCTCATTTGGTGCGAGGGGGAGCTCCGAGCAGTACTTC. This codes for CASSFGARGSSEQYF.

The chain has TRBV28 and TRBJ2-1; D might be TRBD2 (7 bases). Trimming shortened V by 5 bases and J by 2 bases, and 10 bases separated the two germline ends. From germline, CDR1 is MDHEN and CDR2 SYDVKM. The CDR3 spans 14 residues. Written as DNA, the CDR3 is TGTGCCAGCAGTCGGGGGGCCCCCTACAATGAGCAGTTCTTC. Its translation: CASSRGAPYNEQFF.